Listed below are T cell receptor beta chains from one sample, sequenced in a study of blood T cell repertoires in COVID-19. Sequenced by immunoSEQ multiplex PCR; TCRdb stores in-frame clones only, minus some. The data contain about 160,000 clones, approximately 88% of them singletons. Sequenced input: peripheral blood. The receptors come from a man aged 65 to 85 with acute or convalescent COVID-19. The CDR3 runs from the conserved cysteine through the conserved F or W. D genes are given only for firm matches. The listing skips clone size in some rows; elsewhere it reads once, few, many or a size class.

clone size: few; J gene: TRBJ1-5; V gene: TRBV4-1; D gene: TRBD1; CDR3 protein: CASSQGGGTRQGRRSQHF; CDR3 DNA: TGCGCCAGCAGCCAAGGGGGGGGGACTAGACAGGGTCGCAGGTCCCAGCATTTT
clone size: .; J gene: TRBJ2-7; V gene: TRBV7-3; D gene: .; CDR3 protein: CASSLTSRFSYEQYF; CDR3 DNA: TGTGCCAGCAGCTTAACGTCCAGGTTCTCCTACGAGCAGTACTTC
clone size: .; J gene: TRBJ2-5; V gene: TRBV24-1; D gene: TRBD1; CDR3 protein: CATSVDRGRVETQYF; CDR3 DNA: TGTGCCACCAGTGTTGATAGGGGGCGGGTAGAGACCCAGTACTTC
clone size: .; J gene: TRBJ2-5; V gene: TRBV24-1; D gene: .; CDR3 protein: CATSDSYQETQYF; CDR3 DNA: TGTGCCACCAGTGATTCGTACCAAGAGACCCAGTACTTC
clone size: few; J gene: TRBJ2-1; V gene: TRBV10-3; D gene: .; CDR3 protein: CAISEGGLHDEQFF; CDR3 DNA: TGTGCCATCAGTGAGGGCGGACTACACGATGAGCAGTTCTTC
clone size: .; J gene: TRBJ1-1; V gene: TRBV5-3; D gene: TRBD1; CDR3 protein: CARSLFITGELNTEAFF; CDR3 DNA: TGTGCCAGAAGCTTGTTCATTACAGGGGAGCTGAACACTGAAGCTTTCTTT
clone size: .; J gene: TRBJ2-3; V gene: TRBV28; D gene: TRBD1; CDR3 protein: CATQTGGAGTDTQYF; CDR3 DNA: TGTGCCACTCAAACAGGGGGCGCAGGAACAGATACGCAGTATTTT
clone size: .; J gene: TRBJ2-1; V gene: TRBV5-1; D gene: TRBD2; CDR3 protein: CASSLTSGIYNEQFF; CDR3 DNA: TGCGCCAGCAGCTTGACTAGCGGGATATACAATGAGCAGTTCTTC
clone size: .; J gene: TRBJ2-2; V gene: TRBV18; D gene: .; CDR3 protein: CASSSDRTGELFF; CDR3 DNA: TGTGCCAGCTCTTCCGACAGGACGGGGGAGCTGTTTTTT
clone size: .; J gene: TRBJ1-2; V gene: TRBV2; D gene: TRBD1; CDR3 protein: CASSQRQGDYGYTF; CDR3 DNA: TGTGCCAGCAGTCAAAGACAGGGTGACTATGGCTACACCTTC
clone size: .; J gene: TRBJ2-7; V gene: TRBV2; D gene: TRBD1; CDR3 protein: CASSRTGGYEQYF; CDR3 DNA: TGTGCCAGCAGTCGGACAGGGGGTTACGAGCAGTACTTC
clone size: .; J gene: TRBJ1-1; V gene: TRBV7-2; D gene: TRBD1; CDR3 protein: CASSFGTGNTEAFF; CDR3 DNA: TGTGCCAGCAGCTTTGGGACAGGGAACACTGAAGCTTTCTTT
clone size: .; J gene: TRBJ1-1; V gene: TRBV28; D gene: .; CDR3 protein: CASSFSREGAEAFF; CDR3 DNA: TGTGCCAGCAGTTTTTCGAGAGAAGGAGCTGAAGCTTTCTTT
clone size: .; J gene: TRBJ1-5; V gene: TRBV19; D gene: TRBD1; CDR3 protein: CASSAGTGYVSNQPQHF; CDR3 DNA: TGTGCCAGTAGCGCCGGGACAGGGTATGTTAGCAATCAGCCCCAGCATTTT
clone size: .; J gene: TRBJ2-7; V gene: TRBV10-3; D gene: .; CDR3 protein: CAISESGGPTYEQYF; CDR3 DNA: TGTGCCATCAGTGAATCGGGCGGGCCGACCTACGAGCAGTACTTC
clone size: .; J gene: TRBJ2-1; V gene: TRBV28; D gene: TRBD2; CDR3 protein: CASSLGAGGPYNEQFF; CDR3 DNA: TGTGCCAGCAGTTTGGGAGCGGGAGGGCCCTACAATGAGCAGTTCTTC
clone size: .; J gene: TRBJ1-2; V gene: TRBV7-9; D gene: TRBD1; CDR3 protein: CASSSEGADGYTF; CDR3 DNA: TGTGCCAGCAGCTCAGAGGGGGCGGATGGCTACACCTTC
clone size: once; J gene: TRBJ1-3; V gene: TRBV3-1/TRBV3-2; D gene: TRBD1; CDR3 protein: CASSQVWTGTGNTIYF; CDR3 DNA: TGTGCCAGCAGCCAAGTCTGGACAGGGACTGGAAACACCATATATTTT
clone size: .; J gene: TRBJ2-7; V gene: TRBV5-6; D gene: TRBD1; CDR3 protein: CASSQGQGRYEQYF; CDR3 DNA: TGTGCCAGCAGCCAAGGACAGGGCCGCTACGAGCAGTACTTC
clone size: .; J gene: TRBJ2-3; V gene: TRBV5-8; D gene: TRBD2; CDR3 protein: CASTPGAGGSTDTQYF; CDR3 DNA: TGTGCCAGCACCCCGGGAGCGGGGGGGAGCACAGATACGCAGTATTTT
clone size: once; J gene: TRBJ1-2; V gene: TRBV12-3/TRBV12-4; D gene: .; CDR3 protein: CASSFSRVYGYTF; CDR3 DNA: TGTGCCAGCAGTTTTTCCCGGGTCTATGGCTACACCTTC
clone size: .; J gene: TRBJ2-5; V gene: TRBV6-6; D gene: TRBD2; CDR3 protein: CASSLEGLAGGPRDQETQYF; CDR3 DNA: TGTGCCAGCAGTCTCGAGGGGCTAGCGGGAGGGCCTCGGGACCAAGAGACCCAGTACTTC
clone size: .; J gene: TRBJ2-3; V gene: TRBV7-3; D gene: .; CDR3 protein: CASSSGVNTDTQYF; CDR3 DNA: TGTGCCAGCAGCTCGGGGGTGAACACAGATACGCAGTATTTT
clone size: .; J gene: TRBJ1-5; V gene: TRBV19; D gene: TRBD1; CDR3 protein: CASSISQGGRSQPQHF; CDR3 DNA: TGTGCCAGTAGTATAAGTCAGGGGGGACGGAGTCAGCCCCAGCATTTT
clone size: .; J gene: TRBJ2-3; V gene: TRBV6-5; D gene: .; CDR3 protein: CASVDSTDTQYF; CDR3 DNA: TGTGCCAGTGTCGACTCGACAGATACGCAGTATTTT
clone size: .; J gene: TRBJ2-2; V gene: TRBV12-3/TRBV12-4; D gene: TRBD1; CDR3 protein: CASSSDRTGELFF; CDR3 DNA: TGTGCCAGCAGTTCGGACAGGACCGGGGAGCTGTTTTTT
clone size: .; J gene: TRBJ1-1; V gene: TRBV6-5; D gene: .; CDR3 protein: CASSYKGGNTEAFF; CDR3 DNA: TGTGCCAGCAGTTACAAAGGGGGGAACACTGAAGCTTTCTTT
clone size: .; J gene: TRBJ2-3; V gene: TRBV4-1; D gene: TRBD2; CDR3 protein: CASSRSDYMGLGRTTDTQYF; CDR3 DNA: TGCGCCAGCAGCCGTTCTGATTATATGGGACTAGGGAGAACCACAGATACGCAGTATTTT
clone size: .; J gene: TRBJ1-5; V gene: TRBV6-6; D gene: .; CDR3 protein: CASSYGSLGLQPQHF; CDR3 DNA: TGTGCCAGCAGTTATGGCTCGTTGGGCCTACAACCCCAGCATTTT
clone size: .; J gene: TRBJ2-7; V gene: TRBV24-1; D gene: .; CDR3 protein: CATSDFNEQYF; CDR3 DNA: TGTGCCACCAGTGATTTCAACGAGCAGTACTTC
clone size: .; J gene: TRBJ2-5; V gene: TRBV11-1; D gene: .; CDR3 protein: CASRRQDQETQYF; CDR3 DNA: TGTGCCAGCAGAAGACAAGATCAAGAGACCCAGTACTTC
clone size: .; J gene: TRBJ1-6; V gene: TRBV28; D gene: .; CDR3 protein: CASSRHTGSYNSPLHF; CDR3 DNA: TGTGCCAGCAGCCGCCATACAGGGTCCTATAATTCACCCCTCCACTTT
clone size: .; J gene: TRBJ2-3; V gene: TRBV27; D gene: TRBD2; CDR3 protein: CASRPRGGLNTDTQYF; CDR3 DNA: TGTGCCAGCAGACCACGGGGGGGACTGAACACAGATACGCAGTATTTT
clone size: .; J gene: TRBJ2-2; V gene: TRBV9; D gene: .; CDR3 protein: CASSVGGPANTGELFF; CDR3 DNA: TGTGCCAGCAGCGTCGGGGGGCCAGCGAACACCGGGGAGCTGTTTTTT
clone size: .; J gene: TRBJ1-4; V gene: TRBV9; D gene: .; CDR3 protein: CASSQQGTNEKLFF; CDR3 DNA: TGTGCCAGCAGCCAACAGGGAACTAATGAAAAACTGTTTTTT
clone size: .; J gene: TRBJ1-5; V gene: TRBV19; D gene: .; CDR3 protein: CASRPTDYSNQPQHF; CDR3 DNA: TGTGCCAGTAGGCCCACAGATTATAGCAATCAGCCCCAGCATTTT
clone size: .; J gene: TRBJ2-2; V gene: TRBV2; D gene: TRBD1; CDR3 protein: CASSGTGTVTGELFF; CDR3 DNA: TGTGCCAGCAGCGGGACAGGGACGGTCACCGGGGAGCTGTTTTTT
clone size: .; J gene: TRBJ2-7; V gene: TRBV7-2; D gene: .; CDR3 protein: CASSLFQGPEQYF; CDR3 DNA: TGTGCCAGCAGCTTATTCCAGGGTCCCGAGCAGTACTTC
clone size: .; J gene: TRBJ1-1; V gene: TRBV18; D gene: .; CDR3 protein: CASSPVHSQNTEAFF; CDR3 DNA: TGTGCCAGCTCCCCTGTGCACAGCCAGAACACTGAAGCTTTCTTT
clone size: .; J gene: TRBJ2-7; V gene: TRBV5-6; D gene: .; CDR3 protein: CASSLGLGSSSYEQYF; CDR3 DNA: TGTGCCAGCAGCTTGGGTTTGGGCAGTAGCTCCTACGAGCAGTACTTC
clone size: .; J gene: TRBJ1-1; V gene: TRBV3-1/TRBV3-2; D gene: .; CDR3 protein: CASSQQGYNTEAFF; CDR3 DNA: TGTGCCAGCAGCCAACAGGGGTATAACACTGAAGCTTTCTTT
clone size: many; J gene: TRBJ2-5; V gene: TRBV19; D gene: TRBD1; CDR3 protein: CASRQGNAQYF; CDR3 DNA: TGTGCCAGTCGACAGGGGAATGCCCAGTACTTC
clone size: .; J gene: TRBJ2-5; V gene: TRBV4-2; D gene: .; CDR3 protein: CASSHREGGQEETQYF; CDR3 DNA: TGTGCCAGCAGCCATCGGGAAGGGGGACAAGAAGAGACCCAGTACTTC
clone size: .; J gene: TRBJ2-7; V gene: TRBV19; D gene: TRBD1; CDR3 protein: CASTPRGGQGFSYEQYF; CDR3 DNA: TGTGCCAGTACCCCAAGGGGGGGACAGGGCTTTTCCTACGAGCAGTACTTC
clone size: .; J gene: TRBJ1-4; V gene: TRBV6-5; D gene: .; CDR3 protein: CASSIGSGEKLFF; CDR3 DNA: TGTGCCAGTTCAATTGGGAGTGGTGAAAAACTGTTTTTT
clone size: few; J gene: TRBJ1-1; V gene: TRBV30; D gene: .; CDR3 protein: CAWSVIRGFSYTEAFF; CDR3 DNA: TGTGCCTGGAGTGTGATCCGCGGCTTTAGCTACACTGAAGCTTTCTTT
clone size: .; J gene: TRBJ2-2; V gene: TRBV7-8; D gene: .; CDR3 protein: CASSNAGGPDTGELFF; CDR3 DNA: TGTGCCAGCAGCAACGCAGGGGGGCCTGACACCGGGGAGCTGTTTTTT
clone size: .; J gene: TRBJ1-2; V gene: TRBV13; D gene: TRBD1; CDR3 protein: CASSIQQGPYGYTF; CDR3 DNA: TGTGCCAGCAGCATCCAACAGGGGCCCTATGGCTACACCTTC
clone size: .; J gene: TRBJ2-7; V gene: TRBV9; D gene: .; CDR3 protein: CASSVDGNEQYF; CDR3 DNA: TGTGCCAGCAGCGTAGACGGGAACGAGCAGTACTTC
clone size: .; J gene: TRBJ2-1; V gene: TRBV30; D gene: .; CDR3 protein: CAWSRGGVYNEQFF; CDR3 DNA: TGTGCCTGGAGTCGTGGGGGCGTTTACAATGAGCAGTTCTTC
clone size: .; J gene: TRBJ2-1; V gene: TRBV24-1; D gene: .; CDR3 protein: CATSVLQGGYNEQFF; CDR3 DNA: TGTGCCACCAGTGTCCTACAGGGGGGGTACAATGAGCAGTTCTTC